In this sample, the clone carrying this TCR beta chain turned up a few times. Its target is not known. The data derive from a study of post-analysis software for immune sequencing data. Study-level findings and limits: Patients showed TRBV5-6, TRBV5-1 and TRBV20-1 among five TRBV segments more frequent than in controls. Compared with controls, patients showed significantly lower normalized Chao1 diversity.

Prepared libraries of TCR beta cDNA carried unique molecular identifiers. TCRdb fed the PCR reads into MiXCR, producing one record per CDR3 protein. Of about 820,000 distinct CDR3 sequences in the sample, about 50% were seen once. The CDR3 has 13 residues. Trimming removed 3 bases from V and 2 bases from J, with 8 bases in between. The chain couples TRBV12-3 or TRBV12-4 to TRBJ2-7, with D possibly called TRBD1 or TRBD2 (5 bases each). The sequence was collected from a girl between 5 and 17 years old with multiple sclerosis. Sequencing was carried out using blood. CDR3 protein: CASSFRGPYEQYF. As DNA, the CDR3 is TGTGCCAGCAGTTTTAGGGGACCCTACGAGCAGTACTTC.